Below are 6 T cell receptor beta chains sequenced from a single sample in a study of molecular identifiers for immune sequencing clone quantification. From the PCR reads, TCRdb called clonotypes with MiXCR, one entry per CDR3 protein. Among approximately 590,000 distinct CDR3 sequences listed, about 25% were seen once. Sequenced sample: naive CD8+ T cells from blood, with Jurkat cell RNA spiked in. Described subset: FACS-sorted CD8+CD4-CCR7+CD45RA+ naive T cells. The receptors derive from a human donor in good health. Some libraries in this study had Jurkat cell RNA spiked in.

This clonotype was observed at least ten times. The CDR3 coding sequence is TGTGCCAGCTCGCCTTTCGGACAGGGGGCCACTGAAGCTTTCTTT. This gives the protein CASSPFGQGATEAFF. The V call is TRBV11-2, the J call TRBJ1-1; TRBD1 matches at 11 bases. This CDR3 region has 15 residues. Germline CDR1 and CDR2: SGHAT and FQNNGV. V lost 8 bases and J lost 4; bases outside the gene matches: 9.

The chain joins TRBV13 to TRBJ2-7; 7 positions match TRBD1. CDR3 length: 14 residues. Germline CDR1 PRHDT, CDR2 FYEKMQ (reference sequence). With V trimmed by 4 bases and J by 2 bases, 5 bases remained unmatched. The CDR3 is CASSSEDRAYEQYF. The CDR3 DNA reads TGTGCCAGCAGCTCGGAAGACAGGGCCTACGAGCAGTACTTC.

The chain uses TRBV25-1 and TRBJ2-1; the D gene is possibly TRBD2 (5 bases). This CDR3 spans 13 amino acids. CDR1 and CDR2 (germline): MGHDK, SYGVNS. V lost 4 bases and J 5 bases, leaving 9 bases between the germline ends. The CDR3 sequence: CASSVDGNNEQFF. CDR3 nucleotide sequence: TGTGCCAGCAGTGTGGACGGGAACAATGAGCAGTTCTTC.

This clonotype was detected many times. The rearrangement links TRBV4-1 to TRBJ2-7; D is unclear. The CDR3 length is 14 residues. The V end lost 1 base, the J end lost 3 bases, and 10 bases lay between the germline ends. The V gene's germline CDR1 is MGHRA and CDR2 YSYEKL. In DNA, the CDR3 is TGCGCCAGCAGCCAAGTTCGGGCAGACTACGAGCAGTACTTC. Its translation is CASSQVRADYEQYF.

This clonotype has only a few counts. V and J are TRBV20-1 and TRBJ2-1; D is possibly TRBD1 (5 bases). V lost 3 bases, J lost 9 bases, and 9 bases lay in between. The CDR3 runs to 11 residues. The germline gives CDR1 DFQATT, CDR2 SNEGSKA (reference sequence). In DNA form, the CDR3 reads TGCAGTGCTAGGTGGGGCGGTGAGCAGTTCTTC. Its protein product is CSARWGGEQFF.

This clonotype showed up just once. This may be a read error: a much more frequent sequence differs by one nucleotide. As the CDR3 is not closed by the conserved phenylalanine or tryptophan, this likely results from a read error. The chain couples TRBV7-6 to TRBJ1-1; D unclear. Germline values: CDR1 SGHVS, CDR2 FNYEAQ. This CDR3 region has 15 residues. V was shortened by 5 bases and J by 0 bases, with 13 bases between the two germline ends. The CDR3 DNA follows: TGTGCCAGCAGCCCCCACGCGAGTATGAACACTGAAGCTTTCTTG. This encodes CASSPHASMNTEAFL.